The clone carrying this T cell receptor (beta chain) came up a few times. These data originate in a study of T-cell reconstitution after alpha-beta-depleted transplantation in children. Unique molecular identifiers were used in preparing the TCRbeta library. MiXCR, applied by TCRdb to the PCR reads, yields one record per CDR3 protein. There are a few hundred thousand distinct CDR3 sequences in the sample; about a tenth occur only once, and around 2.3% lies in the top ten. The receptor comes from a human donor who donated a stem cell graft to a child with acute lymphoblastic leukemia. The sample consisted of PBMCs from the stem cell graft donor, taken from the stem cell graft.

CDR3 nucleotides: TGTGCCAGCAGGAGGGAGGAGCCCAGGATTCAGTACTTC. Its translation: CASRREEPRIQYF. V is TRBV2 and J is TRBJ2-4, with D possibly matching TRBD2 (6 bases). Germline assignment: CDR1 SNHLY and CDR2 FYNNEI. The CDR3 sequence is 13 residues long. V was pared by 6 bases and J by 10 bases, with 16 bases between. Full variable domain (missing parts from reference TRBV2 and TRBJ2-4): EPEVTQTPSHQVTQMGQEVILRCVPISNHLYFYWYRQILGQKVEFLVSFYNNEISEKSEIFDDQFSVERPDGSNFTLKIRSTKLEDSAMYFCASRREEPRIQYFGAGTRLSVL.